Ten or more counts support the clone carrying this TCR beta chain. Antigen specificity is unknown. A quantitative 5'-RACE method, one with molecular barcodes, was used to make TCR beta libraries. TCRdb ran MiXCR on the 5' RACE reads and lists one entry per CDR3 protein. The data hold more than 95,000 distinct CDR3 sequences, with about 8.5% observed a single time. This record comes from a study of CD8 T cells in ankylosing spondylitis. Study-level points and caveats: Clones linked to disease, bearing a CD8+ phenotype, were relatively rare in peripheral blood.

Germline CDR1 is MNHEY and CDR2 is SVGEGT. V was pared by 6 bases and J by 0 bases, with 4 bases of the junction left unmatched. This CDR3 has 15 residues. This chain connects TRBV6-2 or TRBV6-3 to TRBJ2-7; 11 nucleotides agree with TRBD2. The receptor was isolated from a male donor with ankylosing spondylitis or in good health (not recorded which). The sample consisted of blood, either unsorted or a sorted T cell fraction (not recorded which). The CDR3 here is CASRRGTSGSYEQYF. For the CDR3, the DNA is TGTGCCAGCAGACGAGGGACTAGCGGCTCCTACGAGCAGTACTTC.